These 23 T cell receptor beta chains came from one sample sequenced in a study of cytomegalovirus exposure and HLA in healthy donors. The PCR had 60 Vbeta and 13 Jbeta primers. Sequencing was performed with immunoSEQ multiplex PCR; in TCRdb, only in-frame clones are kept and a portion is missing. The table lists 60,000 to 70,000 clones, roughly 84% of them singletons. Sequencing used PBMCs. The receptor source for this set is a woman in her thirties in good health and CMV-seronegative.

The chain joins TRBV5-1 to TRBJ2-5, with TRBD2 matching over 8 bases. Germline V gene data show CDR1 as SGHRS and CDR2 as YFSETQ. The CDR3 is 14 amino acids. Trimming cost V 2 bases and J 4 bases; bases outside gene matches: 4. The CDR3 coding sequence is TGCGCCAGCAGCTTAATAACTAGCGGAGAGACCCAGTACTTC. Translation: CASSLITSGETQYF.

The chain joins TRBV5-4 to TRBJ2-1, with TRBD2 matching over 10 bases. CDR1 and CDR2 (germline): SGHNT, YYREEE (reference sequence). The junction had 14 bases not matched to a gene; V was cut back by 2 bases and J by 12 bases. CDR3 size: 16 residues. The DNA of the CDR3 is TGTGCCAGCAGCTTTAGGGCCCCTAGCGGGGGTTATGGGCAGTTCTTC. Its protein is CASSFRAPSGGYGQFF.

A few counts support this clone. DNA of the CDR3: TGCGCCAGCCGAGGGGGGACAGAGGCCAAAAACATTCAGTACTTC. The encoded protein is CASRGGTEAKNIQYF. The chain carries TRBV23-1 and TRBJ2-4, with a possible D match to TRBD1 (7 bases). TRBV23-1 is an ORF; its function is uncertain. V gave up 8 bases and J gave up 1 base, with 15 bases separating them. The CDR3 covers 15 residues.

The CDR3 sequence: CASVSGPGTGEEYEQYF. The CDR3 nucleotides are TGTGCTAGTGTTTCGGGACCCGGGACAGGGGAGGAATACGAGCAGTACTTC. The V and J genes are TRBV12-5 and TRBJ2-7; 10 nucleotides align to TRBD1. The germline V gene encodes CDR1 LGHNT and CDR2 FRNRAP. V shed 7 bases and J 4 bases; nucleotides not matched to a gene: 16. The CDR3 extends over 17 amino acids.

The chain recombines TRBV27 with TRBJ2-2; D call uncertain. The CDR3 loop spans 15 amino acids. V lost 3 bases, J lost 1 base, and 9 bases lay in between. Germline V gene data show CDR1 as MNHEY and CDR2 as SMNVEV (reference sequence). The CDR3 sequence: CASSLWLMNTGELFF. The CDR3 bases are TGTGCCAGCAGTTTGTGGCTTATGAACACCGGGGAGCTGTTTTTT.

V and J are TRBV29-1 and TRBJ2-1; TRBD2 is a possible D gene (6 bases). The CDR3 has 14 amino acids. Between the trimmed V and J ends, which lost 4 bases and 0 bases, there was a span of 10 bases. Germline V gene lookup returns CDR1 SQVTM and CDR2 ANQGSEA. The CDR3 nucleotides are TGCAGCGTTGCGGGACTGAGCTCCTACAATGAGCAGTTCTTC. It is translated as CSVAGLSSYNEQFF.

The genes are TRBV4-1 and TRBJ2-1; 10 bases line up with TRBD2. CDR1 is MGHRA, CDR2 YSYEKL, per germline. CDR3 length equals 17 residues. V was clipped by 0 bases and J by 6 bases; unmatched bases: 8. The CDR3 DNA follows: TGCGCCAGCAGCCAAGAACGCGCTAGCGGGAGTGTCAATGAGCAGTTCTTC. Amino acids: CASSQERASGSVNEQFF.

The gene calls are TRBV10-1 and TRBJ1-1; 7 bases are shared with TRBD1. Germline CDR1 WNHNN, CDR2 SYGVQD (reference sequence). The CDR3 is 14 residues long. V lost 6 bases, J lost 7 bases, and 11 bases stayed unmatched. CDR3 nucleotide sequence: TGCGCCAGCAGATCTTCGAGGGGGGACAGTGAAGCTTTCTTT. Protein sequence: CASRSSRGDSEAFF.

The genes are TRBV7-2 and TRBJ2-2; TRBD2 matches 8 bases. Germline V lookup: CDR1 SGHTA, CDR2 FQGNSA. This CDR3 is built from 16 residues. The V segment lost 7 bases and the J segment 1 base; nucleotides outside the gene matches: 8. The CDR3 bases are TGTGCCAGCATCTCGAACGCGGGGGGGAACACCGGGGAGCTGTTTTTT. Its translation is CASISNAGGNTGELFF.

The V and J genes are TRBV19 and TRBJ1-1; D is unclear. The germline CDR1 and CDR2 sequences are LNHDA and SQIVND (reference sequence). The V end lost 4 bases, the J end lost 1 base, and 7 bases lay between the germline ends. The CDR3 has 13 residues. The CDR3 is CASSSSQNTEAFF. The CDR3 nucleotides are TGTGCCAGTAGTAGTTCCCAGAACACTGAAGCTTTCTTT.

This CDR3 is CASSESEPRGTEAFF. For the CDR3, the DNA is TGTGCCAGCAGTGAATCGGAGCCTCGGGGAACTGAAGCTTTCTTT. The V gene is TRBV2, the J gene TRBJ1-1; D is undetermined. V gave up 2 bases and J gave up 5 bases, with 15 bases separating them. This CDR3 has 15 amino acids. Germline loops: CDR1 SNHLY, CDR2 FYNNEI.

The chain has TRBV19 and TRBJ2-1; D is undetermined. CDR1 is LNHDA, CDR2 SQIVND, per germline (reference sequence). The CDR3 is 11 residues long. Trimming removed 6 bases at V and 6 bases at J, with 6 bases between. Written as DNA, the CDR3 is TGTGCCAGTAGCGCGGTCAATGAGCAGTTCTTC. Translated: CASSAVNEQFF.

This clone has just a few counts. The chain couples TRBV14 to TRBJ1-2, with 7 bases lining up with TRBD1. This CDR3 has 15 residues. Trimming cost V 3 bases and J 3 bases; bases outside gene matches: 7. CDR1 is SGHDN and CDR2 is FVKESK in the germline V gene. The chain's CDR3 is CASSHNRGEDYGYTF. The CDR3 region has the DNA TGTGCCAGCAGCCACAACAGGGGCGAAGACTATGGCTACACCTTC.

V gene TRBV5-6 combines with J gene TRBJ1-1; no reliable D call. V shed 2 bases and J shed 0 bases, with 5 bases lying between them. Germline V gene sequence: CDR1 SGHDT, CDR2 YYEEEE. The CDR3 loop spans 13 amino acids. CDR3 region: CASSFTVNTEAFF. For the CDR3, the DNA is TGTGCCAGCAGCTTTACAGTGAACACTGAAGCTTTCTTT.

The chain is built from TRBV4-3 and TRBJ2-1; 7 nucleotides agree with TRBD1. The CDR3 loop spans 14 amino acids. CDR1 and CDR2 from the germline V gene are LGHNA and YSLEER. V lost 4 bases, J lost 8 bases, and 8 bases stayed unmatched. The CDR3 reads CASSLFYRGDEQFF. The DNA for the CDR3 is TGCGCCAGCAGCCTGTTTTACAGGGGAGATGAGCAGTTCTTC.

The V gene is TRBV7-2, the J gene TRBJ2-5, with 9 bases fitting TRBD2. Trimming took 4 bases from V and 1 from J; bases not matched to a gene: 1. Germline CDR1 reads SGHTA; CDR2 reads FQGNSA. The CDR3 totals 14 residues. The CDR3 sequence is CASSSGLAQETQYF. The DNA for the CDR3 is TGTGCCAGCAGCTCGGGACTAGCCCAAGAGACCCAGTACTTC. Full variable domain (remainder filled in from reference TRBV7-2 and TRBJ2-5): GAGVSQSPSNKVTEKGKDVELRCDPISGHTALYWYRQSLGQGLEFLIYFQGNSAPDKSGLPSDRFSAERTGGSVSTLTIQRTQQEDSAVYLCASSSGLAQETQYFGPGTRLLVL.

The genes are TRBV11-3 and TRBJ2-1, with 8 positions matching TRBD2. This CDR3 is built from 14 residues. Germline CDR1 is SGHNT and CDR2 is YENEEA. J lost 9 bases, V lost 3 bases, and 7 bases had no gene match. The chain's CDR3 is CASSLSGREGEQFF. In DNA form, the CDR3 reads TGTGCCAGCAGCTTGAGTGGCCGGGAGGGTGAGCAGTTCTTC.

The rearrangement links TRBV5-6 to TRBJ2-5; maybe TRBD2 (7 bases). Trimming removed 5 bases at V and 1 base at J, with 18 bases between. Germline loops: CDR1 SGHDT, CDR2 YYEEEE. The CDR3 runs to 16 residues. The CDR3 region is CASRGRGGSIQETQYF. As DNA, the CDR3 is TGTGCCAGCAGGGGGAGGGGGGGCTCGATCCAAGAGACCCAGTACTTC.

As to this clone: At one end, the junction sequence differs from germline, possibly due to a read error. The V gene is TRBV7-7, the J gene TRBJ2-4; a weak D match, TRBD2 (5 bases). This CDR3 spans 15 amino acids. Germline V lookup: CDR1 SSHAT, CDR2 FNYEAQ (reference sequence). In nucleotides, the CDR3 is TGTGCTAGCAGCTTCGAGCGGATAGCCAAAAACATTCAGTACTTC. It is translated as CASSFERIAKNIQYF. Looking up the rest from reference TRBV7-7 and TRBJ2-4 gives the full variable domain: GAGVSQSPRYKVTKRGQDVTLRCDPISSHATLYWYQQALGQGPEFLTYFNYEAQPDKSGLPSDRFSAERPEGSISTLTIQRTEQRDSAMYRCASSFERIAKNIQYFGAGTRLSVL.

This clone was counted between two and nine times. V and J are TRBV7-2 and TRBJ2-2; TRBD2 is a possible D gene (6 bases). The CDR3 spans 16 residues. V shed 2 bases and J shed 6 bases, with 16 bases lying between them. CDR1 and CDR2 from the germline V gene are SGHTA and FQGNSA. The CDR3 sequence: CASSLNKVREAGELFF. In DNA form, the CDR3 reads TGTGCCAGCAGCTTAAATAAGGTCAGGGAGGCCGGGGAGCTGTTTTTT. The full variable domain, completed using reference TRBV7-2 and TRBJ2-2, is GAGVSQSPSNKVTEKGKDVELRCDPISGHTALYWYRQSLGQGLEFLIYFQGNSAPDKSGLPSDRFSAERTGGSVSTLTIQRTQQEDSAVYLCASSLNKVREAGELFFGEGSRLTVL.

The rearrangement joins TRBV5-6 to TRBJ1-1; weak D call: TRBD1 (6 bases). Germline CDR1 and CDR2: SGHDT and YYEEEE. The CDR3 length is 13 residues. The V end was cut by 4 bases, the J end by 4 bases, with 11 bases between. The CDR3 DNA reads as TGTGCCAGCAGCCGCCAGGGGAGCACTGAAGCTTTCTTT. Its protein is CASSRQGSTEAFF.

The chain employs TRBV11-2 and TRBJ1-2, with D tentatively TRBD1 (6 bases). This CDR3 spans 15 amino acids. Trimming pared 6 bases from V and 6 bases from J, leaving 20 bases between. Germline lookup yields CDR1 SGHAT and CDR2 FQNNGV. The CDR3 spells CASSKLRGEEDGYTF. For the CDR3, the DNA is TGTGCCAGCAGTAAACTCAGGGGAGAGGAGGATGGCTACACCTTC.

The chain couples TRBV7-2 to TRBJ2-5, with a weak D call TRBD2 (5 bases). The CDR3 is made up of 14 amino acids. V was cut by 4 bases and J by 6 bases, with 15 bases left in between. Germline CDR1 SGHTA, CDR2 FQGNSA. The CDR3 protein is CASSSSPLEQTQYF. CDR3 DNA: TGTGCCAGCAGCTCGTCGCCACTAGAACAGACCCAGTACTTC.